These 23 T cell receptor beta chains share one sample of origin, sequenced in a study of beta chain features in type 1 diabetes. All of the isolated RNA was reverse transcribed, so expressed TCRB transcripts were sequenced. Assay used: immunoSEQ multiplex PCR; TCRdb lists only in-frame clones, some missing. This table holds 300,000 to 350,000 clones, 8% found once. The sequencing sample was made of central memory CD4+ T cells from blood. These receptor sequences come from a woman between 18 and 29 years old in good health.

J is TRBJ2-3 and V is TRBV7-8; no reliable D call. Germline CDR1 SGHVS, CDR2 FQNEAQ. Trimming shortened V by 3 bases and J by 2 bases, and 18 bases separated the two germline ends. The CDR3 runs to 17 residues. CDR3: CASSLTLASLSTDTQYF. In DNA form, the CDR3 reads TGTGCCAGCAGCTTGACTCTTGCGAGTCTGTCCACAGATACGCAGTATTTT.

The chain recombines TRBV5-1 with TRBJ2-7; possibly TRBD2 for D (5 bases). The CDR3 has 13 residues. Germline CDR1 is SGHRS and CDR2 is YFSETQ. Trimming removed 4 bases at V and 2 bases at J, with 10 bases between. The CDR3 is CASSPGITYEQYF. The CDR3 DNA is TGCGCCAGCAGCCCGGGGATAACCTACGAGCAGTACTTC.

The chain couples TRBV11-1 to TRBJ1-2; 7 positions match TRBD1. The CDR3 runs to 14 residues. Germline loops: CDR1 SGHAT, CDR2 FQDESV (reference sequence). V dropped 4 bases and J dropped 5; count of bases not matched to a gene: 7. CDR3 in amino acids: CASSYSTGSYGYTF. CDR3 bases: TGTGCCAGCAGCTATTCGACAGGGTCGTATGGCTACACCTTC.

The sample holds many counts of this clone. The chain employs TRBV10-3 and TRBJ2-1; the D is unclear. The CDR3 runs to 11 residues. Germline values: CDR1 ENHRY, CDR2 SYGVKD. V lost 3 bases, J lost 6 bases, and 3 bases lay in between. The CDR3 is CAISDLNEQFF. CDR3 nucleotide sequence: TGTGCCATCAGTGACCTCAATGAGCAGTTCTTC.

The J gene is TRBJ2-1, the V gene TRBV10-3, with 10 positions matching TRBD2. CDR1 is ENHRY, CDR2 SYGVKD, per germline. V shed 6 bases and J 6 bases; nucleotides not matched to a gene: 2. The CDR3 runs to 13 residues. The CDR3 DNA sequence: TGTGCCATCAGCCCTAGCGGGAGCAATGAGCAGTTCTTC. This gives the protein CAISPSGSNEQFF.

This clone came up a few times. The chain links TRBV10-3 to TRBJ2-7; the match to TRBD2 covers 9 bases. CDR1 is ENHRY and CDR2 is SYGVKD in the germline V gene. The CDR3 is 13 residues long. J was trimmed by 6 bases and V by 10 bases; bases with no gene match: 10. In DNA, the CDR3 is TGTGCCACCATGGGACTAGCTATTGCCGAGCAGTACTTC. Protein: CATMGLAIAEQYF.

This clone came up a few times. The V gene is TRBV9, the J gene TRBJ1-3; D gene uncertain. The CDR3 consists of 15 residues. Looked up from germline, CDR1 is SGDLS and CDR2 is YYNGEE. Between the trimmed V and J ends, which lost 2 bases and 4 bases, there was a span of 13 bases. For the CDR3, the DNA is TGTGCCAGCAGCGTGAATTGGGGAACGGGAAACACCATATATTTT. This encodes CASSVNWGTGNTIYF.

V is TRBV9 and J is TRBJ1-3; TRBD1 matches 9 bases. From germline, CDR1 is SGDLS and CDR2 YYNGEE. V lost 4 bases, J lost 4 bases, and 9 bases stayed unmatched. There are 16 residues in the CDR3. CDR3 sequence: CASSITGTGFGNTIYF. The CDR3, as DNA: TGTGCCAGCAGCATAACCGGGACAGGGTTCGGAAACACCATATATTTT.

This sequence joins TRBV6-5 and TRBJ2-7, with 7 bases that match TRBD1. Trimming removed 7 bases from V and 5 bases from J; junction bases left unmatched: 5. The CDR3 length is 12 residues. The germline V gene has CDR1 MNHEY and CDR2 SVGAGI. CDR3 nucleotide sequence: TGTGCCAGCAACCGGGACAGCAACGAGCAGTACTTC. Protein sequence: CASNRDSNEQYF.

This chain uses TRBV6-7 with TRBJ2-5; D may be TRBD2 (5 bases). Being an ORF, TRBV6-7 has a function that is uncertain. The CDR3 runs 14 residues. V was trimmed by 6 bases and J by 7 bases, leaving 18 bases between them. CDR3 protein: CASSRLRPSGTQYF. CDR3 nucleotides: TGTGCCAGCAGCCGTCTTCGTCCGAGCGGGACCCAGTACTTC.

The chain is built from TRBV7-9 and TRBJ2-2, with D possibly matching TRBD1 (5 bases). Germline V gene lookup returns CDR1 SEHNR and CDR2 FQNEAQ (reference sequence). The CDR3 is 15 residues long. Trimming stripped 0 bases from V and 5 bases from J, with 10 bases between. CDR3 in amino acids: CASSLAQATTGELFF. The CDR3 DNA sequence: TGTGCCAGCAGCTTAGCACAGGCAACAACCGGGGAGCTGTTTTTT.

The sample holds a few counts of this clone. DNA of the CDR3: TGTGCCAGCAGCCCCCAGACAGTTAGCAATCAGCCCCAGCATTTT. It encodes CASSPQTVSNQPQHF. The chain couples TRBV4-2 to TRBJ1-5, with D possibly matching TRBD1 (5 bases). With 4 bases removed from V and 0 bases from J, the gap between germline ends came to 10 bases. The CDR3 extends over 15 amino acids. Per the germline V gene, CDR1 is LGHNA and CDR2 is YNFKEQ.

This clone was detected a few times. CDR3 in amino acids: CSVAEAYEQYF. For the CDR3, the DNA is TGCAGCGTTGCAGAGGCATACGAGCAGTACTTC. The rearrangement uses TRBV29-1 and TRBJ2-7; unclear D gene. The V end lost 4 bases, the J end lost 4 bases, and 8 bases lay between the germline ends. The CDR3 is 11 amino acids. Germline lookup yields CDR1 SQVTM and CDR2 ANQGSEA.

The J gene is TRBJ1-5, the V gene TRBV19, with a possible D match to TRBD1 (5 bases). CDR1 is LNHDA and CDR2 is SQIVND in the germline V gene (reference sequence). Trimming took off 0 bases at V and 6 bases at J, with 18 bases between the two ends. This CDR3 is built from 17 residues. The CDR3 DNA follows: TGTGCCAGTAGTATAGATCCCAATCCGGGGGTTATTCAGCCCCAGCATTTT. Translated, it gives CASSIDPNPGVIQPQHF. The full variable domain, in which reference TRBV19 and TRBJ1-5 provide the parts outside the CDR3, is DGGITQSPKYLFRKEGQNVTLSCEQNLNHDAMYWYRQDPGQGLRLIYYSQIVNDFQKGDIAEGYSVSREKKESFPLTVTSAQKNPTAFYLCASSIDPNPGVIQPQHFGDGTRLSIL.

The chain has TRBV11-2 and TRBJ2-5, with D possibly matching TRBD2 (5 bases). The germline V and J ends were trimmed by 5 bases and 6 bases, with 10 bases remaining between them. The V gene's germline CDR1 is SGHAT and CDR2 FQNNGV. The CDR3 is 12 residues long. CDR3 amino acids: CASSRGVQTQYF. The CDR3 DNA sequence: TGTGCCAGCAGCCGGGGTGTACAGACCCAGTACTTC. The full variable domain, completed using reference TRBV11-2 and TRBJ2-5, is EAGVAQSPRYKIIEKRQSVAFWCNPISGHATLYWYQQILGQGPKLLIQFQNNGVVDDSQLPKDRFSAERLKGVDSTLKIQPAKLEDSAVYLCASSRGVQTQYFGPGTRLLVL.

The chain is built from TRBV11-2 and TRBJ2-3; weak D call: TRBD2 (6 bases). Trimming cost V 8 bases and J 1 base, with 7 bases left between them. Germline CDR1 and CDR2: SGHAT and FQNNGV. This CDR3 spans 12 amino acids. CDR3 residues: CASSGGTDTQYF. DNA of the CDR3: TGTGCCAGCTCGGGAGGCACAGATACGCAGTATTTT.

This chain connects TRBV18 to TRBJ2-1; D is possibly TRBD2 (6 bases). V was cut by 3 bases and J by 8 bases, with 20 bases left in between. The length of the CDR3 is 16 residues. Germline lookup yields CDR1 KGHSH and CDR2 LQKENI. The CDR3 loop is CASSPSNPSDRYEQFF. The CDR3 DNA follows: TGTGCCAGCTCACCCTCGAATCCTAGCGATAGATATGAGCAGTTCTTC.

The V call is TRBV18, the J call TRBJ1-2; D is unresolved. CDR1 KGHSH and CDR2 LQKENI come from the germline V gene. The CDR3 has 13 amino acids. V was pared by 4 bases and J by 3 bases, with 9 bases between. The CDR3 DNA reads as TGTGCCAGCTCACAGGGCTGGGACTATGGCTACACCTTC. Amino acid sequence: CASSQGWDYGYTF.

This clone was seen repeatedly, ten times or more. The rearrangement joins TRBV5-4 to TRBJ2-1, with 8 bases lining up with TRBD2. This CDR3 is 15 amino acids long. The trim removed 2 bases at V and 8 bases at J, leaving 9 bases unmatched. In germline, CDR1 is SGHNT, CDR2 YYREEE (reference sequence). CDR3 amino acids: CASSFRRAGEDEQFF. The DNA for the CDR3 is TGTGCCAGCAGCTTTCGGAGAGCGGGAGAGGATGAGCAGTTCTTC.

There are a few counts of this clone. The chain carries TRBV18 and TRBJ2-1; 9 bases align to TRBD1. The CDR3 loop spans 16 amino acids. The V and J ends lost 3 bases and 3 bases, in that order; junction bases with no gene match: 6. CDR1 and CDR2 from the germline V gene are KGHSH and LQKENI. The CDR3 loop is CASSPPGTGFYNEQFF. CDR3 coding DNA: TGTGCCAGCTCACCTCCCGGGACAGGGTTCTACAATGAGCAGTTCTTC.

This clone showed up just a few times. The rearrangement joins TRBV28 to TRBJ2-1, with D tentatively TRBD1 (5 bases). With 5 bases removed from V and 7 bases from J, the gap between germline ends came to 9 bases. CDR3 size: 12 residues. Per germline, CDR1 MDHEN and CDR2 SYDVKM. CDR3 DNA sequence: TGTGCCAGCAGTCCCAACAGGAATGAGCAGTTCTTC. Translating gives CASSPNRNEQFF.

The rearrangement links TRBV5-1 to TRBJ2-5, with D perhaps TRBD2 (6 bases). The CDR3 consists of 14 residues. With 6 bases removed from V and 4 bases from J, the gap between germline ends came to 16 bases. Per germline, CDR1 SGHRS and CDR2 YFSETQ. The CDR3 is CASKAEAGGETQYF. The CDR3 nucleotides are TGCGCCAGCAAGGCGGAAGCGGGCGGAGAGACCCAGTACTTC.

This sequence joins TRBV10-1 and TRBJ2-7; 8 bases line up with TRBD2. After removal of 3 bases from V and 5 bases from J, the junction contained 6 bases not matched to a gene. The CDR3 has 14 amino acids. CDR1 WNHNN and CDR2 SYGVQD come from the germline V gene (reference sequence). The chain's CDR3 is CASSDSGRSHEQYF. The CDR3 nucleotides are TGCGCCAGCAGTGACAGCGGGAGAAGTCACGAGCAGTACTTC.